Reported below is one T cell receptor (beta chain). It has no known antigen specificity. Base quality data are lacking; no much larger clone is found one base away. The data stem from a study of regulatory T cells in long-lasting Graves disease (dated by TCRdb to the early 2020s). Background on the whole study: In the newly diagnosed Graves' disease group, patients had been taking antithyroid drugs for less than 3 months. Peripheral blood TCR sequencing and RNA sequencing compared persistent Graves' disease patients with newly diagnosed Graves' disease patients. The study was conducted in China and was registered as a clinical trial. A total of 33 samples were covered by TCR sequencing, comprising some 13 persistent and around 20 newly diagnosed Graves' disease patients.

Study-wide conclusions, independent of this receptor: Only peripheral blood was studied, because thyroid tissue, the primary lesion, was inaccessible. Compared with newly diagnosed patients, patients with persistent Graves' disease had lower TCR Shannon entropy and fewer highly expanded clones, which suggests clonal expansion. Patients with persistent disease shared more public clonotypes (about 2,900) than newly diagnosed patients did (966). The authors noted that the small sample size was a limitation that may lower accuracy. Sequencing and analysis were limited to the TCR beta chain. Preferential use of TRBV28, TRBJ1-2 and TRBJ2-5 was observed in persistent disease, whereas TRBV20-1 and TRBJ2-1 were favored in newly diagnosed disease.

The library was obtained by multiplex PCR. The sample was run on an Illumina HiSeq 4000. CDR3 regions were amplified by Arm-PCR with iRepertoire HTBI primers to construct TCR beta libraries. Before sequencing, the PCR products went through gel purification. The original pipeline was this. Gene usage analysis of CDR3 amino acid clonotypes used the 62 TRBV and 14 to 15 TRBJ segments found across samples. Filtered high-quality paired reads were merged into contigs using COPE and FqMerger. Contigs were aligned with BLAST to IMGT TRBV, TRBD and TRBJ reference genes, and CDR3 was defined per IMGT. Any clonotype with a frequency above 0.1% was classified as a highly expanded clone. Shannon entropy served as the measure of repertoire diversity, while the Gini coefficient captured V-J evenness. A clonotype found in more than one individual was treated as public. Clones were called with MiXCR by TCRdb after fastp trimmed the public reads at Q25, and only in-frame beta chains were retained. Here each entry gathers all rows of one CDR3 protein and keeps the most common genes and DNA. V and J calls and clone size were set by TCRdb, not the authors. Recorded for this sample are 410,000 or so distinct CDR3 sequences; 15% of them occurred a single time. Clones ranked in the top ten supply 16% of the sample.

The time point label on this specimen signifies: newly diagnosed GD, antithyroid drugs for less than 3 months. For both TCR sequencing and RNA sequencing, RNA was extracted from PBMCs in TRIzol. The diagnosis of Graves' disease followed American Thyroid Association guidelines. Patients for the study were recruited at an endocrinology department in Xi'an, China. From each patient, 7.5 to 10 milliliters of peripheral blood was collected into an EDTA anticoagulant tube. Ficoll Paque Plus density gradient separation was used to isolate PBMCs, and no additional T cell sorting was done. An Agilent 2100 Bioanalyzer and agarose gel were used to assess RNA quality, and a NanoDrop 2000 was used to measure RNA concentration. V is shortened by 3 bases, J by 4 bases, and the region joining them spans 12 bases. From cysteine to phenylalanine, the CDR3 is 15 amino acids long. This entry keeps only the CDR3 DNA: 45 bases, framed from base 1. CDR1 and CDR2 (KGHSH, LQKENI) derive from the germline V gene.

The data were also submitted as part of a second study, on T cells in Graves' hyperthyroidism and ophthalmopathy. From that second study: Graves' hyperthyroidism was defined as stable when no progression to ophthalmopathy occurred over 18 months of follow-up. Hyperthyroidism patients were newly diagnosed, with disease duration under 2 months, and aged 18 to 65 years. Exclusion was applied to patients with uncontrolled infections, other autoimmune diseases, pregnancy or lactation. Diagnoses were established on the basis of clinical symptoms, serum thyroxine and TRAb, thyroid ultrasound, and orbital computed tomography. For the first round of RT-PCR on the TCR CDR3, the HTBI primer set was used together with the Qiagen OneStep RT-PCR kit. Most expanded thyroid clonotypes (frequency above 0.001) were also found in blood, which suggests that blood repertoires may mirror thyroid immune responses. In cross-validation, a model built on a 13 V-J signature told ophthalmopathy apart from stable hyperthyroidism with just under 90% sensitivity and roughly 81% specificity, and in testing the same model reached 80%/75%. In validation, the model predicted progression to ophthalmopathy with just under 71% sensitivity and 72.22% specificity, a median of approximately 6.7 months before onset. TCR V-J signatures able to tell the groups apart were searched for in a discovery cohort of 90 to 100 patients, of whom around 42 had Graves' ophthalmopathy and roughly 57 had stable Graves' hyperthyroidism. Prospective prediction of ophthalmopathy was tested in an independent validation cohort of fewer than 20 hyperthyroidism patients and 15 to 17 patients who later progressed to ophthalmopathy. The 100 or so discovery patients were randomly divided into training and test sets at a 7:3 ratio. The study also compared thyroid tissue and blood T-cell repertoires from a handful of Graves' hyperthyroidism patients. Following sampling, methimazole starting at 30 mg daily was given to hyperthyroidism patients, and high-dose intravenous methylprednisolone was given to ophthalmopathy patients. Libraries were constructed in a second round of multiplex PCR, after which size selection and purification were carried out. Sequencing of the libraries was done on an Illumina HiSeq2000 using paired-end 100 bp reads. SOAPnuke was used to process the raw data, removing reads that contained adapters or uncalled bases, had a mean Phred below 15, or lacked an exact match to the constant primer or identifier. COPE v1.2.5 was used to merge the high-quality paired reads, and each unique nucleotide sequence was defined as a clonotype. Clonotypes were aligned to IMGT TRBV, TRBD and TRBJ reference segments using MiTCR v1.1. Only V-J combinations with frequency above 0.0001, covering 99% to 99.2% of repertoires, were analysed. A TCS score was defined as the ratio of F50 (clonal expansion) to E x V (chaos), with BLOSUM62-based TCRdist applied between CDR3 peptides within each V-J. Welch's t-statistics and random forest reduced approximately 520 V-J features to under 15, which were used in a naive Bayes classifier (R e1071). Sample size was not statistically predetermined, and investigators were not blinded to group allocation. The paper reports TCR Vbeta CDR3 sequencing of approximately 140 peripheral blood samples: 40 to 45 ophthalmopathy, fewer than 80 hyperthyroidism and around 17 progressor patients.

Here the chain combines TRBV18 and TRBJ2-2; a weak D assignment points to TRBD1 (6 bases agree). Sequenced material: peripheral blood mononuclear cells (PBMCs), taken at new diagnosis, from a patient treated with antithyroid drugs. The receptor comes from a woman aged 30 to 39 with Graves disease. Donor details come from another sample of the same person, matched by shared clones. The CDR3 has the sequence CASSPFQGTTGELFF. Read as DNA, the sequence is TGTGCCAGCTCACCCTTCCAGGGGACCACCGGGGAGCTGTTTTTT.